This T cell receptor (beta chain) derives from a study of blood T cell repertoires in COVID-19. In the source study's methods: Counts of nucleated cells, estimated from reference gene primer amplification, were obtained. Repertoires were generated with immunoSEQ multiplex PCR, while TCRdb's copy carries only in-frame clones and drops some. D and trimming come from the DNA, and the V and J calls and clone size come from that table. The sample has about 79,000 clones, roughly 90% seen once. Trimming removed 6 bases from V and 0 bases from J; junction bases left unmatched: 12. Germline CDR1 reads SNHLY; CDR2 reads FYNNEI. There are 18 residues in the CDR3.

The rearrangement uses TRBV2 and TRBJ2-1, with 9 nucleotides matching TRBD2. Sequencing was done on a sample of peripheral blood. This receptor was taken from a man aged 45-60 years with active COVID-19. Written as DNA, the CDR3 is TGTGCCAGCAGGTCCCCGGGGGGTAGCGGGAGCTCCTACAATGAGCAGTTCTTC. This codes for CASRSPGGSGSSYNEQFF. Full variable domain (missing parts from reference TRBV2 and TRBJ2-1): EPEVTQTPSHQVTQMGQEVILRCVPISNHLYFYWYRQILGQKVEFLVSFYNNEISEKSEIFDDQFSVERPDGSNFTLKIRSTKLEDSAMYFCASRSPGGSGSSYNEQFFGPGTRLTVL.